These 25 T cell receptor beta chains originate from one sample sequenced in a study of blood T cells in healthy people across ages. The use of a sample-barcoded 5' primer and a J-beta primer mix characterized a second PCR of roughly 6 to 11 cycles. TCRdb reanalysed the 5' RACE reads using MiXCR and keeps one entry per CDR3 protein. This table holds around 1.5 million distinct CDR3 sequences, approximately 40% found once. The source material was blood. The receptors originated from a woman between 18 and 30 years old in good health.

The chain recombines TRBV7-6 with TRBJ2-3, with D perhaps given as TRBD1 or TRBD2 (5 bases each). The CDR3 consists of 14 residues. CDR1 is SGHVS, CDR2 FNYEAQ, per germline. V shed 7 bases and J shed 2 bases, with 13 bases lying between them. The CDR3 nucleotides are TGTGCCAGCACCGAGGGCAGGGACACAGATACGCAGTATTTT. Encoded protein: CASTEGRDTDTQYF.

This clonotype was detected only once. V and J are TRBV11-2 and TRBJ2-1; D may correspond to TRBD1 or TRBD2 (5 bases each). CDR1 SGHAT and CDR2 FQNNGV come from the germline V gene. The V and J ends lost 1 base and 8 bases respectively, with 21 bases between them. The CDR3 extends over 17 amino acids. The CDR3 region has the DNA TGTGCCAGCAGCTTAGGGTCTTGGGGGAGAGGTGGCGATGAGCAGTTCTTC. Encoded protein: CASSLGSWGRGGDEQFF.

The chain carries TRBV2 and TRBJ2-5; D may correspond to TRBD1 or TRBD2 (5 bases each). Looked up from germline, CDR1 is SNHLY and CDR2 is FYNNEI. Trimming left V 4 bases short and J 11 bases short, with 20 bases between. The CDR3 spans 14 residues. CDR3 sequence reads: CASSVVASGGEQYF. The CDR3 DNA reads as TGTGCCAGCAGTGTTGTGGCGTCTGGGGGTGAGCAGTACTTC.

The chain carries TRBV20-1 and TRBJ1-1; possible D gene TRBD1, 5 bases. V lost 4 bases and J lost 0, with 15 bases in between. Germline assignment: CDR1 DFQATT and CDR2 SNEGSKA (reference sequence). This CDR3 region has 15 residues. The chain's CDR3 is CSATDIRQLNTEAFF. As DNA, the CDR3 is TGCAGTGCTACAGACATACGACAGCTGAACACTGAAGCTTTCTTT.

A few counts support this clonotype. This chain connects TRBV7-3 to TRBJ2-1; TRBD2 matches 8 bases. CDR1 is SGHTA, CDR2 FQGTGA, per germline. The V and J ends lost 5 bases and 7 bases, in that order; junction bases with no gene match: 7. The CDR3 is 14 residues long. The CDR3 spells CASSPGTRANEQFF. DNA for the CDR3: TGTGCCAGCAGCCCCGGGACTAGGGCAAATGAGCAGTTCTTC.

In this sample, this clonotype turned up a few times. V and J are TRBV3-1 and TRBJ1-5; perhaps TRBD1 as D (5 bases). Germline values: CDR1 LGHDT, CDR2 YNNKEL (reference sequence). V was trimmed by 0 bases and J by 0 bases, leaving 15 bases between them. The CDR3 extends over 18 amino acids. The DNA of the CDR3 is TGTGCCAGCAGCCAAGACTATGGCGGGGGATATAGCAATCAGCCCCAGCATTTT. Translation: CASSQDYGGGYSNQPQHF. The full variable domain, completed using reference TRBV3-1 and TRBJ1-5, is DTAVSQTPKYLVTQMGNDKSIKCEQNLGHDTMYWYKQDSKKFLKIMFSYNNKELIINETVPNRFSPKSPDKAHLNLHINSLELGDSAVYFCASSQDYGGGYSNQPQHFGDGTRLSIL.

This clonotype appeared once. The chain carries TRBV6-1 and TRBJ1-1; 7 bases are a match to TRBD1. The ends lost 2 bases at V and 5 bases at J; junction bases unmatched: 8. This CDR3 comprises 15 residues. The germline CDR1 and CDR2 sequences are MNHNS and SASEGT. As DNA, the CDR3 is TGTGCCAGCAGTGAACCCCGGACAGGAGGGACTGAAGCTTTCTTT. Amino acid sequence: CASSEPRTGGTEAFF.

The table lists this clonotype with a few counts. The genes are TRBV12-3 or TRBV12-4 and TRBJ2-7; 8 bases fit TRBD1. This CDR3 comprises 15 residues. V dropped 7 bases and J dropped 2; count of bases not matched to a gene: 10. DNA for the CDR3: TGTGCCAGCAACTCTAGGGACAGGCCGGCCTACGAGCAGTACTTC. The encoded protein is CASNSRDRPAYEQYF.

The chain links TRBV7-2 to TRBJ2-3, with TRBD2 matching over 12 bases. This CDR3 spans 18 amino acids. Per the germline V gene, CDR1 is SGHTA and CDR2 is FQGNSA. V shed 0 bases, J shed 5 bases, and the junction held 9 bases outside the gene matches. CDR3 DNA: TGTGCCAGCAGCTTAGCGGGGTGGACTAGCGGGGTGGTAGATACGCAGTATTTT. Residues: CASSLAGWTSGVVDTQYF.

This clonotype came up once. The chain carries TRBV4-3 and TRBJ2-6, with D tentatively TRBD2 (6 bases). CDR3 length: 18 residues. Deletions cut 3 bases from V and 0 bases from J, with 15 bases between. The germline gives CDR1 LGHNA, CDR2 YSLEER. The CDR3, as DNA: TGCGCCAGCAGCCACCGAGGGACTTCAGACTCTGGGGCCAACGTCCTGACTTTC. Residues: CASSHRGTSDSGANVLTF.

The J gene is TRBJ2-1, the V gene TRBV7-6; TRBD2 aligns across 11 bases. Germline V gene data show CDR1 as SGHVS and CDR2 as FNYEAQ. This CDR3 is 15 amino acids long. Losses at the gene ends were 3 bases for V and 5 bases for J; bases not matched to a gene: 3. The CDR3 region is CASSFLAGGHNEQFF. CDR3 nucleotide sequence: TGTGCCAGCAGCTTCCTAGCGGGAGGCCACAATGAGCAGTTCTTC.

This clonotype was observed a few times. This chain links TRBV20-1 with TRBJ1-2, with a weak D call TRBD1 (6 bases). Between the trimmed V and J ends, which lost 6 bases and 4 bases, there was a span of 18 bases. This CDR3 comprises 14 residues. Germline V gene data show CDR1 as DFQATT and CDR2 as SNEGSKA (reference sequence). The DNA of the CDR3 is TGCAGTGCGGACGCCGGTGGACAGAGCTATGGCTACACCTTC. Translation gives CSADAGGQSYGYTF.

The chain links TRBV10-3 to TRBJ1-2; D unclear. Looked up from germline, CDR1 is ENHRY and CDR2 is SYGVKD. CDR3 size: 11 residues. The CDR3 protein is CALGDPSGYTF. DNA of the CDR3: TGTGCGCTTGGAGACCCGAGTGGCTACACCTTC.

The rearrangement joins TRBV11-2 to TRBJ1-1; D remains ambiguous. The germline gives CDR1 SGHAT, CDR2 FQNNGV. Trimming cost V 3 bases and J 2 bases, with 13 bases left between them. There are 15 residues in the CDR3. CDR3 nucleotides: TGTGCCAGCAGCTTGACTCGAGGAAGAAACACTGAAGCTTTCTTT. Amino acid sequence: CASSLTRGRNTEAFF.

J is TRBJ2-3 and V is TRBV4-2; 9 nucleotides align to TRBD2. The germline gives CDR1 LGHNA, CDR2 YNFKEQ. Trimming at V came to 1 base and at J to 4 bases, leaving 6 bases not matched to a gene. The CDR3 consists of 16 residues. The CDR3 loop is CASSQGAGGGPDTQYF. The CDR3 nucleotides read TGTGCCAGCAGCCAAGGGGCGGGAGGGGGCCCAGATACGCAGTATTTT.

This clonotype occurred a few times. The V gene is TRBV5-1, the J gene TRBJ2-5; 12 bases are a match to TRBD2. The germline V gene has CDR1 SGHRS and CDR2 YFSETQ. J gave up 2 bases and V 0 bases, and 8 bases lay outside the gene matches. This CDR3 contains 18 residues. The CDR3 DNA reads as TGCGCCAGCAGCTTGGTGGCTAGCGGGGGGGGTGAACAAGAGACCCAGTACTTC. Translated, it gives CASSLVASGGGEQETQYF.

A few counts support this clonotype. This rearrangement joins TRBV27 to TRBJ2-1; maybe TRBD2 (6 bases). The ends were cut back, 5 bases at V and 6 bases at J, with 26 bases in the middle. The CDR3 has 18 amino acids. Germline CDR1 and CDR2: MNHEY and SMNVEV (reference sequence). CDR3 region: CASSRWGRQGSGANEQFF. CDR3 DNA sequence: TGTGCCAGCAGTCGCTGGGGACGTCAGGGTAGCGGAGCCAATGAGCAGTTCTTC.

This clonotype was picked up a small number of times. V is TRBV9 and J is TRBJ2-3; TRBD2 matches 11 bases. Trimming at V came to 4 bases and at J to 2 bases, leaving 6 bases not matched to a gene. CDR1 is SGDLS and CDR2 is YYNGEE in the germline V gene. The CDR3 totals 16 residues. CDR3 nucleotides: TGTGCCAGCAGCTCCGGGACTAGCGGTTACACAGATACGCAGTATTTT. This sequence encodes CASSSGTSGYTDTQYF.

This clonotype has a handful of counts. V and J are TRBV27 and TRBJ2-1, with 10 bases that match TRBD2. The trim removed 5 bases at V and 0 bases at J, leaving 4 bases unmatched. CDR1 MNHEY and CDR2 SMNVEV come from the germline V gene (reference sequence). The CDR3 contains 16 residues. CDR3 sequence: CASSRIAGGSYNEQFF. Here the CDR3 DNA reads TGTGCCAGCAGTCGGATAGCGGGGGGCTCCTACAATGAGCAGTTCTTC.

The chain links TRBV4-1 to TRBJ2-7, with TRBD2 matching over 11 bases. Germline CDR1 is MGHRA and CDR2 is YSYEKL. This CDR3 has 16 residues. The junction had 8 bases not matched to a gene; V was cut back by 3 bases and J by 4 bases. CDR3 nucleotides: TGCGCCAGCAGCCACGGAGGACTAGCGGGTTATTACGAGCAGTACTTC. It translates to CASSHGGLAGYYEQYF.

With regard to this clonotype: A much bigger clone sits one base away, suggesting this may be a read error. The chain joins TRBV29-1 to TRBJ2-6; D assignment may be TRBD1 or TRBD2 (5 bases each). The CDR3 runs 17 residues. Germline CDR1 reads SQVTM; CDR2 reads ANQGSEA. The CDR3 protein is CSVEAGLVSSGADVLTF. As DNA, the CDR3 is TGCAGCGTTGAGGCGGGTCTAGTTAGTTCTGGGGCCGACGTCCTGACTTTC.

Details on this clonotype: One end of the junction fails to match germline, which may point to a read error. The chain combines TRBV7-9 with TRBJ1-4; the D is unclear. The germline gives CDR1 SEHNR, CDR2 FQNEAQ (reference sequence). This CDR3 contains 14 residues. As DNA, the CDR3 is TGTGCCAGCAGCTGGAGAACAACAAATGAAAAACTGTTTTTT. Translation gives CASSWRTTNEKLFF.

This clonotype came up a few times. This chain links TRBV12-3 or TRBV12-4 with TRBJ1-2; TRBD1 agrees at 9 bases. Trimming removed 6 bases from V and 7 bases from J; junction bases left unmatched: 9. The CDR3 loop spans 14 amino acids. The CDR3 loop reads CASRGQGLGRGYTF. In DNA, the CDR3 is TGTGCCAGCAGGGGACAGGGTCTTGGCCGTGGCTACACCTTC.

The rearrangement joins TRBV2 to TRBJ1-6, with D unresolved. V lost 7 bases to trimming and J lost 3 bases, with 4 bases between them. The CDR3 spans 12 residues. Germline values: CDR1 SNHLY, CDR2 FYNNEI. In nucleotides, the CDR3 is TGTGCCAGCACCGACTATAATTCACCCCTCCACTTT. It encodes CASTDYNSPLHF.

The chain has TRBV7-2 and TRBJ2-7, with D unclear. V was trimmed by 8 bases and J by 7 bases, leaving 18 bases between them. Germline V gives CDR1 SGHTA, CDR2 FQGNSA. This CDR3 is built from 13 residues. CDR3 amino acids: CASGKGPDREQYF. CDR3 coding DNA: TGTGCCAGCGGAAAAGGGCCAGACCGGGAGCAGTACTTC.